One sample yielded the 21 T cell receptor beta chains listed below, sequenced in a study of monozygotic twins with inflammatory bowel disease. TCRdb derives one entry per CDR3 protein from the 5' RACE reads, leaving out DNA. Its listing shows around 230,000 distinct CDR3 sequences. The specimen sequenced was blood. These receptors all come from a human donor with ulcerative colitis or Crohn's disease, or a healthy co-twin of an affected twin (not recorded which).

The gene calls are TRBV20-1 and TRBJ2-1. Germline CDR1 is DFQATT and CDR2 is SNEGSKA (reference sequence). The CDR3 is 13 residues long. The CDR3 protein is CSASVWGSNEQFF.

V and J are TRBV4-1 and TRBJ2-3. Germline V gene data show CDR1 as MGHRA and CDR2 as YSYEKL. The CDR3 totals 15 residues. This chain's CDR3 is CASSQDKRATDTQYF.

V usage is TRBV7-7 and J usage is TRBJ2-2. The CDR3 is 14 amino acids. The V gene's germline CDR1 is SSHAT and CDR2 FNYEAQ (reference sequence). The CDR3: CASSRLKPTGELFF.

The genes are TRBV7-2 and TRBJ1-3. In germline, CDR1 is SGHTA, CDR2 FQGNSA. This CDR3 contains 16 residues. CDR3 sequence reads: CASSLVGDSSGNTIYF.

The CDR3 loop reads CASSYGGQGSEETQYF. This chain joins TRBV6-5 and TRBJ2-5; TCRdb outputs TRBD1, but without DNA this stays unchecked. Germline lookup yields CDR1 MNHEY and CDR2 SVGAGI. The CDR3 is made up of 16 amino acids.

V is TRBV5-1 and J is TRBJ2-3; TCRdb picks TRBD1, but there is no DNA to check that call. The CDR3 spans 16 residues. Germline CDR1 SGHRS, CDR2 YFSETQ. Here the CDR3 reads CASSFLGLAPPDTQYF.

The V call is TRBV20-1, the J call TRBJ1-2; TCRdb outputs TRBD1, but without DNA this stays unchecked. Germline V gene lookup returns CDR1 DFQATT and CDR2 SNEGSKA (reference sequence). The CDR3 is made up of 16 amino acids. The CDR3 sequence: CSARDPLGQGLYGYTF.

The CDR3 reads CASSLVGAGGNEQFF. The V call is TRBV11-3, the J call TRBJ2-1; the TRBD1 assignment by TCRdb is unverifiable without DNA. The length of the CDR3 is 15 residues. Germline CDR1 SGHNT, CDR2 YENEEA.

The chain carries TRBV5-4 and TRBJ1-1; TCRdb indicates TRBD1, and absent DNA this call remains unverified. This CDR3 has 12 residues. The germline V gene encodes CDR1 SGHNT and CDR2 YYREEE (reference sequence). This CDR3 reads CASSLPGQGGPF.

The V gene is TRBV12-2, the J gene TRBJ2-4; TCRdb proposes TRBD2, but this gene call is untestable without DNA. TRBV12-2 is listed as a pseudogene. The CDR3 length is 19 residues. CDR3 in amino acids: CASRLARSRPAGAKNIQYF.

The chain uses TRBV19 and TRBJ2-5. The CDR3 runs 13 residues. Germline loops: CDR1 LNHDA, CDR2 SQIVND (reference sequence). CDR3 amino acids: CASSIERGETQYF.

The chain carries TRBV5-1 and TRBJ1-1; TCRdb proposes TRBD1, but this gene call is untestable without DNA. CDR3 size: 12 residues. Germline V gene lookup returns CDR1 SGHRS and CDR2 YFSETQ. This CDR3 reads CASSQGITEAFF.

The chain carries TRBV11-2 and TRBJ1-1; the D call from TCRdb, TRBD1, cannot be confirmed without DNA. The V gene's germline CDR1 is SGHAT and CDR2 FQNNGV. The CDR3 has 17 amino acids. The CDR3 here is CASSLAPLGQGNTEAFF.

The rearrangement uses TRBV5-4 and TRBJ1-5. CDR3 length: 13 amino acids. Germline V gives CDR1 SGHNT, CDR2 YYREEE (reference sequence). CDR3 amino acids: CASSLEFRQPQHF. The full variable domain, its missing parts supplied by reference TRBV5-4 and TRBJ1-5, is ETGVTQSPTHLIKTRGQQVTLRCSSQSGHNTVSWYQQALGQGPQFIFQYYREEENGRGNFPPRFSGLQFPNYSSELNVNALELDDSALYLCASSLEFRQPQHFGDGTRLSIL.

The V gene is TRBV28, the J gene TRBJ2-4; TCRdb gives TRBD1 as the D gene, but with no DNA this cannot be confirmed. There are 12 residues in the CDR3. The germline V gene has CDR1 MDHEN and CDR2 SYDVKM. The CDR3 is CASGTGRNIQYF.

This chain joins TRBV20-1 and TRBJ2-1; absent DNA, TCRdb's TRBD1 call cannot be checked. Per germline, CDR1 DFQATT and CDR2 SNEGSKA (reference sequence). The CDR3 consists of 13 residues. CDR3 protein: CSAHKQGANEQFF.

The rearrangement uses TRBV18 and TRBJ1-1; the D call of TRBD1 rests on TCRdb alone, since no DNA is present to check it. CDR1 and CDR2 from the germline V gene are KGHSH and LQKENI. The CDR3 is made up of 15 amino acids. The chain's CDR3 is CASSQGTGSNTEAFF.

The chain carries TRBV20-1 and TRBJ2-7. The CDR3 runs 12 residues. CDR1 and CDR2 from the germline V gene are DFQATT and SNEGSKA (reference sequence). CDR3 sequence reads: CSATWTDYEQYF.

V gene TRBV2 combines with J gene TRBJ1-5; TCRdb gives TRBD1 as the D gene, but with no DNA this cannot be confirmed. CDR1 is SNHLY and CDR2 is FYNNEI in the germline V gene. There are 14 residues in the CDR3. The CDR3 region is CASAGTGGWQPQHF.

The CDR3 reads CASSLSPPISFPTDTQYF. The J gene is TRBJ2-3, the V gene TRBV4-1; TCRdb's assignment of TRBD2 cannot be checked, as there is no DNA. The CDR3 covers 18 residues. From germline, CDR1 is MGHRA and CDR2 YSYEKL.

The J gene is TRBJ1-3, the V gene TRBV20-1. This CDR3 has 15 amino acids. Germline lookup yields CDR1 DFQATT and CDR2 SNEGSKA (reference sequence). CDR3 sequence reads: CSASAPGARGNTIYF.